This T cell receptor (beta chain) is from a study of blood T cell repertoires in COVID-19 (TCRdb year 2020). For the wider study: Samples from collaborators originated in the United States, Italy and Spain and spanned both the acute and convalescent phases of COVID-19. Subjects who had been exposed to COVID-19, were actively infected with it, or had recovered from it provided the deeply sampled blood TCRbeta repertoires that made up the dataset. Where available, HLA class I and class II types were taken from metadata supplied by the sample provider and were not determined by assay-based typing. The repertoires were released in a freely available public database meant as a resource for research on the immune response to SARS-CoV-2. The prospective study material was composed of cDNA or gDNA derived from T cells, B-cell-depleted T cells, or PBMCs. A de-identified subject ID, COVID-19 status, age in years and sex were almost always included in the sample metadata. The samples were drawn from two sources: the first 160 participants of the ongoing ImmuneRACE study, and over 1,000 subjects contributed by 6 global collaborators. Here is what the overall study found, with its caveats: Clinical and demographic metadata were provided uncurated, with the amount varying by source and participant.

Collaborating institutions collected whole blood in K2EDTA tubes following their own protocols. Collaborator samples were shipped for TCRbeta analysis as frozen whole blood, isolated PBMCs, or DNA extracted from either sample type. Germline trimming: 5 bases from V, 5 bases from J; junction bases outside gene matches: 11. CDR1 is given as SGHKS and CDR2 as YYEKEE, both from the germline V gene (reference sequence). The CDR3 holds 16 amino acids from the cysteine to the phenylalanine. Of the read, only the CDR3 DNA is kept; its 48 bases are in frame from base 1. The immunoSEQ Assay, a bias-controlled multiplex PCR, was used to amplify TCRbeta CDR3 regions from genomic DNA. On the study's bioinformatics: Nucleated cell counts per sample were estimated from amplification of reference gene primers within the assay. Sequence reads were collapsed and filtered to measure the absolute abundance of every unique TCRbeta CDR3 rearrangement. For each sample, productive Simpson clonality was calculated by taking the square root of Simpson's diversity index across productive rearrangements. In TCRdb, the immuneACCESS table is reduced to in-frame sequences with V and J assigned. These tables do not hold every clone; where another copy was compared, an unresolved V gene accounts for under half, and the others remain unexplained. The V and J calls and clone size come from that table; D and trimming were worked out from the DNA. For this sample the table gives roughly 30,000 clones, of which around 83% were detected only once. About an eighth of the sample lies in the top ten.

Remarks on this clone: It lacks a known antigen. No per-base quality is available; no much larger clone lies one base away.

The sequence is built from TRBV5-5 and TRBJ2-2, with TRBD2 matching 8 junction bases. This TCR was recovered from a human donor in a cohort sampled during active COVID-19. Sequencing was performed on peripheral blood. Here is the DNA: TGTGCCAGCAGGCGTGATAGCGGGGTATGGACCGGGGAGCTGTTTTTT. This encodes CASRRDSGVWTGELFF.